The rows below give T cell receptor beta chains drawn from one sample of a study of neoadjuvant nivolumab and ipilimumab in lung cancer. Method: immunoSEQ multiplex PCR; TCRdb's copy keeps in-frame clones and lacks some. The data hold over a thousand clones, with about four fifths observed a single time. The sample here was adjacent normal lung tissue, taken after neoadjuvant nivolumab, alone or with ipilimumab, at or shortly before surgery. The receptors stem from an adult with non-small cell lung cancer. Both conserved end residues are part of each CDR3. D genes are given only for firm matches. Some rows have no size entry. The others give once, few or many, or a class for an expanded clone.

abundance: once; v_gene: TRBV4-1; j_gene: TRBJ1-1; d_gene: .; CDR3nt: TGCGCCAGCAGCCAAGGGAGCCAAATGCGGAACACTGAAGCTTTCTTT; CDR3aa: CASSQGSQMRNTEAFF
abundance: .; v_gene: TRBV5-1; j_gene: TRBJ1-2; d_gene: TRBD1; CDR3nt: TGCGCCAGCAGCTTGGAGACAGGGAGGGGCGAGGGCTACACCTTC; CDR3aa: CASSLETGRGEGYTF
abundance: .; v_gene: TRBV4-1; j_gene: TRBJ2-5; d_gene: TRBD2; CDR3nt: TGCGCCAGCAGCCTCGGGACTAGCGATGCCCAGTACTTC; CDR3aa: CASSLGTSDAQYF
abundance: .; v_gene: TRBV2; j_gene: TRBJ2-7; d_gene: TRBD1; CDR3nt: TGTGCCAGCAGTCCGGGACAGGCCCCCTACGAGCAGTACTTC; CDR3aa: CASSPGQAPYEQYF
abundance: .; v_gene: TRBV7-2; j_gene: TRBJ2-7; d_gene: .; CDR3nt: TGTGCCAGTGCCCGGGACGGATCCTACGAGCAGTACTTC; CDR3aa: CASARDGSYEQYF
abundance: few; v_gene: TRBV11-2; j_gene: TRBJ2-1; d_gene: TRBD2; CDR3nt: TGTGCCAGCAGCGGGCCACTAGCGGTGTCCCCTCGCAATGAGCAGTTCTTC; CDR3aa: CASSGPLAVSPRNEQFF
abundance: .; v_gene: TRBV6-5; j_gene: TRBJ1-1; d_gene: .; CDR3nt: TGTGCCAGCAGTTACTCGCCCCGAAACACTGAAGCTTTCTTT; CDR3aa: CASSYSPRNTEAFF
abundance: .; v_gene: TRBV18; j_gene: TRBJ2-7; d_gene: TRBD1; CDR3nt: TGTGCCAGCTCACGAGGGACAGGGTCTTTTAACTACGAGCAGTACTTC; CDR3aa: CASSRGTGSFNYEQYF
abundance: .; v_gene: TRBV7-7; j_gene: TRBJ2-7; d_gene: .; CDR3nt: TGTGCCAGCAGCTTAGGCGCGGACAGCTACGAGCAGTACTTC; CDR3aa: CASSLGADSYEQYF
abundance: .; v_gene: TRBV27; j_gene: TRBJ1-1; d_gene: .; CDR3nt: TGTGCCAGCCGTTGGGACCTGAACACTGAAGCTTTCTTT; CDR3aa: CASRWDLNTEAFF
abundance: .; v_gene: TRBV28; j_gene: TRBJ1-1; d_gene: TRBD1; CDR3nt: TGTGCCAGCAGGACGGGACAGGGCGAAATCGAAGCTTTCTTT; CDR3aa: CASRTGQGEIEAFF
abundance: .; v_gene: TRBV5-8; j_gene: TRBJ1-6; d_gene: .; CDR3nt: TGTGCCAGCAGCTTCGACAGTCGCCGTAGCTCCTATAATTCACCCCTCCACTTT; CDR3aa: CASSFDSRRSSYNSPLHF
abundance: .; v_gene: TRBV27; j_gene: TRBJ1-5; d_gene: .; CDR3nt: TGTGCCAGCAGTCCAATTGATCAGCCCCAGCATTTT; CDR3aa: CASSPIDQPQHF
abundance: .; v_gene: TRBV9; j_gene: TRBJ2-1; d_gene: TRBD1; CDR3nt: TGTGCCAGCAGCGATCACCGGGGACAGGGGGCATTGAATGAGCAGTTCTTC; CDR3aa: CASSDHRGQGALNEQFF
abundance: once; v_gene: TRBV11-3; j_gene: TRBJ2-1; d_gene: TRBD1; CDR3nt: TGTGCCAGCAGCTTAGAACAGGGGGCTATCGACAATGAGCAGTTCTTC; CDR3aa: CASSLEQGAIDNEQFF
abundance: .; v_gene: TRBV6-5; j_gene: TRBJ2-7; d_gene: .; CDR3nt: TGTGCCAGCAGACCTGGGCAGGGGTCCTACGAGCAGTACTTC; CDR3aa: CASRPGQGSYEQYF